This TCR beta chain is drawn from a study of blood T cell repertoires in COVID-19. Germline-derived CDR1 and CDR2 are SEHNR and FQNEAQ (reference sequence). With 5 bases removed from V and 8 bases from J, the gap between germline ends came to 10 bases. This CDR3 is 13 amino acids long. Only in-frame clones appear in the TCRdb table, and some are missing; sequencing was by immunoSEQ multiplex PCR. This table holds 200,000 to 250,000 clones, more than 85% found once. The study recruited people aged 18 to 89 years across roughly 25 US areas. V and J are TRBV7-9 and TRBJ1-6; D gene uncertain. This receptor was obtained from a woman between 45 and 65 years old who had recovered from COVID-19. Sample: PBMCs or T cells enriched from blood (not recorded which). The CDR3 coding sequence is TGTGCCAGCAGCCGCCCCGGAGATTCACCCCTCCACTTT. Translated, it gives CASSRPGDSPLHF.